Listed below are T cell receptor beta chains from one sample, sequenced in a study of CD8 T cells in Susac syndrome. TCRdb re-analysed the immunoSEQ multiplex PCR reads in MiXCR, keeping a single row per CDR3 protein. The sample records under 200,000 distinct CDR3 sequences, around 94% being singletons. Sequenced: CD4+ T cells from PBMCs. The receptors stem from a human donor with Susac syndrome. The CDR3 runs from the conserved cysteine through the conserved F or W. D genes are given only for firm matches. The listing skips clone size in some rows; elsewhere it reads once, few, many or a size class.

CDR3: CSAKGGNTEAFF
DNA: TGCAGCGCCAAGGGAGGAAACACTGAAGCTTTCTTT
V: TRBV29-1
J: TRBJ1-1
size: NA
D: NA

CDR3: CASSLADRETDTQYF
DNA: TGTGCCAGCAGTTTAGCGGACCGCGAGACAGATACGCAGTATTTT
V: TRBV12-3/TRBV12-4
J: TRBJ2-3
size: NA
D: NA

CDR3: CSARMQEVDEQYF
DNA: TGCAGTGCTAGGATGCAAGAGGTAGACGAGCAGTACTTC
V: TRBV20-1
J: TRBJ2-7
size: NA
D: NA

CDR3: CASRTDRTTYEQYF
DNA: TGTGCCAGCAGGACGGACAGGACTACCTACGAGCAGTACTTC
V: TRBV7-2
J: TRBJ2-7
size: NA
D: NA

CDR3: CASTTTVAVGYEQFF
DNA: TGTGCCAGTACCACGACAGTCGCCGTGGGGTATGAGCAGTTCTTC
V: TRBV19
J: TRBJ2-1
size: NA
D: NA

CDR3: CASSVQDRGHNEQFF
DNA: TGTGCCAGCAGCGTGCAGGACAGGGGACACAATGAGCAGTTCTTC
V: TRBV9
J: TRBJ2-1
size: NA
D: TRBD1

CDR3: CSARDAGISTDTQYF
DNA: TGCAGTGCTAGAGACGCGGGGATTAGCACAGATACGCAGTATTTT
V: TRBV20-1
J: TRBJ2-3
size: NA
D: NA

CDR3: CASSPPAGRPQHF
DNA: TGTGCCAGCAGTCCCCCGGCGGGGAGGCCCCAGCATTTT
V: TRBV2
J: TRBJ1-5
size: NA
D: NA

CDR3: CSVSSGNVPDTQYF
DNA: TGCAGCGTTAGTAGCGGGAACGTTCCAGATACGCAGTATTTT
V: TRBV29-1
J: TRBJ2-3
size: NA
D: TRBD2

CDR3: CASSGTGPYNSPLHF
DNA: TGTGCCAGCAGCGGTACAGGGCCATATAATTCACCCCTCCACTTT
V: TRBV9
J: TRBJ1-6
size: NA
D: NA

CDR3: CASSETSGGFRTDTQYF
DNA: TGTGCCAGCAGTGAGACTAGCGGGGGGTTCCGCACAGATACGCAGTATTTT
V: TRBV2
J: TRBJ2-3
size: NA
D: TRBD2

CDR3: CASSPLGYTGELFF
DNA: TGTGCTAGCAGCCCGTTGGGGTATACCGGGGAGCTGTTTTTT
V: TRBV7-7
J: TRBJ2-2
size: once
D: NA

CDR3: CASSSGQGVGQPQHF
DNA: TGTGCCAGCAGTTCCGGACAGGGCGTCGGTCAGCCCCAGCATTTT
V: TRBV6-5
J: TRBJ1-5
size: NA
D: TRBD1

CDR3: CASSPGTVGNTIYF
DNA: TGCGCCAGCAGCCCCGGGACAGTGGGAAACACCATATATTTT
V: TRBV5-1
J: TRBJ1-3
size: NA
D: TRBD1

CDR3: CASSLWGRGNSPLHF
DNA: TGTGCCAGCAGCTTATGGGGGCGGGGGAATTCACCCCTCCACTTT
V: TRBV7-2
J: TRBJ1-6
size: NA
D: NA

CDR3: CASTWVGAWTEAFF
DNA: TGTGCCAGCACCTGGGTCGGGGCATGGACTGAAGCTTTCTTT
V: TRBV5-6
J: TRBJ1-1
size: NA
D: NA

CDR3: CASSQDGGTGNEKLFF
DNA: TGTGCCAGCAGCCAAGATGGGGGAACCGGTAATGAAAAACTGTTTTTT
V: TRBV4-2
J: TRBJ1-4
size: NA
D: NA

CDR3: CASSPTLGQQYGYTF
DNA: TGCGCCAGCAGCCCCACTCTGGGACAGCAGTATGGCTACACCTTC
V: TRBV4-3
J: TRBJ1-2
size: NA
D: TRBD1

CDR3: CSVDNGNNEQFF
DNA: TGCAGCGTTGATAACGGGAACAATGAGCAGTTCTTC
V: TRBV29-1
J: TRBJ2-1
size: NA
D: NA

CDR3: CASSQEGARNQPQHF
DNA: TGCGCCAGCAGCCAAGAGGGGGCGCGCAATCAGCCCCAGCATTTT
V: TRBV4-1
J: TRBJ1-5
size: NA
D: NA

CDR3: CASSVRRASTAGELFF
DNA: TGTGCCAGCAGCGTAAGAAGGGCTTCAACGGCCGGGGAGCTGTTTTTT
V: TRBV9
J: TRBJ2-2
size: NA
D: NA

CDR3: CSARPTSGQFYEQYF
DNA: TGCAGTGCTAGGCCCACTTCCGGACAGTTCTACGAGCAGTACTTC
V: TRBV20-1
J: TRBJ2-7
size: NA
D: NA

CDR3: CSAREGDRGGEKLFF
DNA: TGCAGTGCTAGAGAAGGGGACAGGGGGGGAGAAAAACTGTTTTTT
V: TRBV20-1
J: TRBJ1-4
size: NA
D: TRBD1

CDR3: CASSFGLAGTDTQYF
DNA: TGTGCCAGCAGCTTCGGACTAGCCGGCACAGATACGCAGTATTTT
V: TRBV7-9
J: TRBJ2-3
size: once
D: TRBD2

CDR3: CASSGFSVSLSPLSSGNTIYF
DNA: TGTGCCAGCAGTGGATTTTCGGTGTCCCTTTCCCCCCTCTCGTCTGGAAACACCATATATTTT
V: TRBV12-3/TRBV12-4
J: TRBJ1-3
size: NA
D: NA

CDR3: CSASPSNQPQHF
DNA: TGCAGTGCATCCCCCTCCAATCAGCCCCAGCATTTT
V: TRBV20-1
J: TRBJ1-5
size: NA
D: NA

CDR3: CASSLRGVDNEQFF
DNA: TGTGCCAGCAGCCTGCGGGGGGTCGACAATGAGCAGTTCTTC
V: TRBV3-1
J: TRBJ2-1
size: NA
D: TRBD2

CDR3: CASSPIAGGVETQYF
DNA: TGTGCCAGCAGCCCTATAGCGGGGGGGGTGGAGACCCAGTACTTC
V: TRBV11-2
J: TRBJ2-5
size: NA
D: TRBD2

CDR3: CASSQDQGDTEAFF
DNA: TGTGCCAGCAGCCAAGATCAGGGGGACACTGAAGCTTTCTTT
V: TRBV3-1
J: TRBJ1-1
size: NA
D: TRBD1

CDR3: CASSERTGQETQYF
DNA: TGTGCCAGCAGTGAGAGGACAGGGCAAGAGACCCAGTACTTC
V: TRBV2
J: TRBJ2-5
size: NA
D: TRBD1

CDR3: CASSYSPETTDTEAFF
DNA: TGTGCCAGCAGTTACTCACCAGAGACGACGGACACTGAAGCTTTCTTT
V: TRBV6-2/TRBV6-3
J: TRBJ1-1
size: NA
D: NA

CDR3: CASPLGGRSYNEQFF
DNA: TGTGCCTCCCCTCTCGGGGGGCGCTCCTACAATGAGCAGTTCTTC
V: TRBV6-1
J: TRBJ2-1
size: few
D: NA

CDR3: CSAIDRTYEQYF
DNA: TGCAGTGCCATAGACAGAACCTACGAGCAGTACTTC
V: TRBV20-1
J: TRBJ2-7
size: once
D: NA

CDR3: CASSQGAMNTEAFF
DNA: TGTGCCAGCAGCCAAGGTGCTATGAACACTGAAGCTTTCTTT
V: TRBV4-2
J: TRBJ1-1
size: NA
D: NA

CDR3: CASSFDTPNTGELFF
DNA: TGCGCCAGCAGCTTTGACACTCCGAACACCGGGGAGCTGTTTTTT
V: TRBV5-1
J: TRBJ2-2
size: NA
D: NA

CDR3: CASSRGGSVSNQPQHF
DNA: TGTGCCAGCAGCAGAGGGGGATCGGTCAGCAATCAGCCCCAGCATTTT
V: TRBV6-1
J: TRBJ1-5
size: NA
D: NA

CDR3: CASSQKRGGTYNEQFF
DNA: TGTGCCAGCAGCCAAAAGCGGGGGGGCACCTACAATGAGCAGTTCTTC
V: TRBV7-2
J: TRBJ2-1
size: NA
D: TRBD2

CDR3: CASSLGSTGTNTGELFF
DNA: TGTGCCAGCAGCTTGGGATCGACAGGGACGAACACCGGGGAGCTGTTTTTT
V: TRBV5-4
J: TRBJ2-2
size: NA
D: TRBD1

CDR3: CSADRGSEETQYF
DNA: TGCAGCGCCGACCGGGGTTCAGAGGAGACCCAGTACTTC
V: TRBV29-1
J: TRBJ2-5
size: once
D: NA

CDR3: CSASLASGAVSSYEQYF
DNA: TGCAGTGCTAGCTTGGCTAGCGGGGCCGTCAGCTCCTACGAGCAGTACTTC
V: TRBV20-1
J: TRBJ2-7
size: NA
D: TRBD2

CDR3: CASSLRTGAISTDTQYF
DNA: TGTGCCAGCAGCTTACGAACAGGGGCCATTAGCACAGATACGCAGTATTTT
V: TRBV13
J: TRBJ2-3
size: NA
D: TRBD1

CDR3: CASSLDNPQFF
DNA: TGTGCCAGCAGCCTAGACAACCCACAGTTCTTC
V: TRBV7-2
J: TRBJ2-1
size: NA
D: NA

CDR3: CSARDGSGKTDTQYF
DNA: TGCAGTGCTAGAGATGGTAGCGGGAAAACAGATACGCAGTATTTT
V: TRBV20-1
J: TRBJ2-3
size: NA
D: TRBD2

CDR3: CASSQGSSALKAFF
DNA: TGTGCCAGCAGCCAGGGCAGTTCGGCCCTTAAAGCTTTCTTT
V: TRBV3-1
J: TRBJ1-1
size: NA
D: NA

CDR3: CASSVGTGLDEKLFF
DNA: TGTGCTAGCAGCGTTGGGACAGGGCTTGATGAAAAACTGTTTTTT
V: TRBV7-7
J: TRBJ1-4
size: NA
D: TRBD1

CDR3: CASSQRGAGGLADTQYF
DNA: TGTGCCAGCAGCCAGCGGGGAGCGGGGGGGCTGGCAGATACGCAGTATTTT
V: TRBV3-1
J: TRBJ2-3
size: NA
D: TRBD2

CDR3: CAWTNRAENEQYF
DNA: TGTGCCTGGACTAACAGGGCTGAAAACGAGCAGTACTTC
V: TRBV30
J: TRBJ2-7
size: NA
D: NA

CDR3: CSVPTGKAAQPQHF
DNA: TGCAGTGTCCCGACAGGCAAAGCAGCTCAGCCCCAGCATTTT
V: TRBV20-1
J: TRBJ1-5
size: NA
D: NA

CDR3: CSAGGVSRNEQYF
DNA: TGCAGTGCTGGCGGGGTCTCGAGGAACGAGCAGTACTTC
V: TRBV20-1
J: TRBJ2-7
size: NA
D: NA

CDR3: CASTWTGGHNSPLHF
DNA: TGTGCCAGCACTTGGACAGGGGGCCATAATTCACCCCTCCACTTT
V: TRBV7-9
J: TRBJ1-6
size: NA
D: TRBD1

CDR3: CASSSSRDRGQGKPQHF
DNA: TGTGCCAGCAGCTCATCTCGGGACAGGGGGCAGGGGAAGCCCCAGCATTTT
V: TRBV5-6
J: TRBJ1-5
size: NA
D: TRBD1